Each of the 16 T cell receptor beta chains below was sequenced from the same sample in a study of response to subunit inactivated influenza vaccine. In TCRdb, the RT-PCR reads were re-called with MiXCR into one record per CDR3 protein. The sample has about 300,000 distinct CDR3 sequences; about 20% are singletons. The source was PBMCs from blood, collected less than 22 months after vaccination. Receptors were obtained from a man between 50 and 70 years old who received an inactivated influenza vaccine.

V and J are TRBV30 and TRBJ1-6; D remains unclear. Germline CDR1 is GTSNPN and CDR2 is SVGIG (reference sequence). This CDR3 contains 13 residues. The V end was cut by 3 bases, the J end by 4 bases, with 7 bases between. CDR3 in amino acids: CAWRHYYNSPLHF. DNA for the CDR3: TGTGCCTGGAGACACTATTATAATTCACCCCTCCACTTT.

This clonotype was found many times. The chain employs TRBV20-1 and TRBJ1-2, with 7 bases fitting TRBD1. Germline CDR1 and CDR2: DFQATT and SNEGSKA (reference sequence). The CDR3 runs 16 residues. V was pared by 0 bases and J by 5 bases, with 12 bases of the junction left unmatched. The chain's CDR3 is CSARDRTRGYLYGYTF. CDR3 nucleotides: TGCAGTGCTAGAGATCGTACCAGGGGGTATCTGTATGGCTACACCTTC.

This clonotype appeared a few times. This rearrangement joins TRBV12-3 or TRBV12-4 to TRBJ1-5; 9 bases match TRBD1. This CDR3 is built from 16 residues. With V trimmed by 6 bases and J by 4 bases, 10 bases remained unmatched. CDR3 sequence (DNA): TGTGCCAGCAGCCTGGTACAGGGGGCTGGAAATCAGCCCCAGCATTTT. Encoded protein: CASSLVQGAGNQPQHF.

This clonotype was observed a handful of times. The rearrangement joins TRBV9 to TRBJ2-1, with 14 bases identical to TRBD2. Germline lookup yields CDR1 SGDLS and CDR2 YYNGEE. The CDR3 consists of 15 residues. With 3 bases clipped from V and 9 bases from J, the junction kept 5 bases outside the gene matches. The CDR3 coding sequence is TGTGCCAGCAGCGGCGGGACTAGCGGGAGTCTTGAGCAGTTCTTC. It specifies CASSGGTSGSLEQFF.

V gene TRBV6-2 or TRBV6-3 combines with J gene TRBJ1-1; 8 nucleotides line up with TRBD1. CDR3 length: 13 residues. Looked up from germline, CDR1 is MNHEY and CDR2 is SVGEGT. V lost 5 bases to trimming and J lost 6 bases; unmatched junction nucleotides: 5. For the CDR3, the DNA is TGTGCCAGCAGTCGACAGGGGTGGGCTGAAGCTTTCTTT. This encodes CASSRQGWAEAFF.

A few counts support this clonotype. The chain combines TRBV6-2 or TRBV6-3 with TRBJ1-2; no reliable D call. There are 13 residues in the CDR3. Germline-derived CDR1 and CDR2 are MNHEY and SVGEGT. V shed 7 bases and J shed 8 bases, with 17 bases lying between them. The CDR3 is CASTQPGTDGYTF. CDR3 DNA sequence: TGTGCCAGCACCCAGCCTGGAACAGACGGCTACACCTTC.

Only a few counts were recorded for this clonotype. The rearrangement links TRBV11-2 to TRBJ1-1; no clear D gene. This CDR3 is built from 14 residues. V shed 4 bases and J shed 6 bases, with 15 bases lying between them. The V gene's germline CDR1 is SGHAT and CDR2 FQNNGV. The CDR3 reads CASSSLRQAAEAFF. The CDR3 DNA follows: TGTGCCAGCAGCTCCCTCCGGCAGGCGGCTGAAGCTTTCTTT.

This clonotype was seen many times. The chain links TRBV2 to TRBJ1-2; D perhaps matches TRBD1 (5 bases). Germline CDR1 SNHLY, CDR2 FYNNEI. V gave up 6 bases and J gave up 6 bases, with 17 bases separating them. The CDR3 covers 14 residues. CDR3 sequence (DNA): TGTGCCAGCAGCGCTGTGAAGGGGATCCATGGCTACACCTTC. This translates into CASSAVKGIHGYTF. Complete variable domain (other parts from reference TRBV2 and TRBJ1-2): EPEVTQTPSHQVTQMGQEVILRCVPISNHLYFYWYRQILGQKVEFLVSFYNNEISEKSEIFDDQFSVERPDGSNFTLKIRSTKLEDSAMYFCASSAVKGIHGYTFGSGTRLTVV.

The chain joins TRBV27 to TRBJ1-2; unclear D gene. The CDR3 sequence is 13 residues long. V was pared by 3 bases and J by 5 bases, with 10 bases between. CDR1 is MNHEY, CDR2 SMNVEV, per germline (reference sequence). CDR3 amino acids: CASSFNNLYGYTF. The CDR3 DNA reads TGTGCCAGCAGTTTCAACAACCTATATGGCTACACCTTC.

This clonotype was detected only once. This chain links TRBV20-1 with TRBJ2-7; D gene ambiguous. Germline CDR1 reads DFQATT; CDR2 reads SNEGSKA (reference sequence). This CDR3 region has 12 residues. Trimming shortened V by 3 bases and J by 5 bases, and 11 bases separated the two germline ends. CDR3 residues: CSASQPVDEQYF. The CDR3 nucleotides are TGCAGTGCTAGTCAGCCCGTAGACGAGCAGTACTTC.

The sample holds a few counts of this clonotype. The CDR3 coding sequence is TGTGCCAGTAGTAGAGGGGGAGTCCTGAATCAGCCCCAGCATTTT. This encodes CASSRGGVLNQPQHF. This chain connects TRBV19 to TRBJ1-5; tentatively, D is TRBD1 (6 bases). Trimming left V 4 bases short and J 4 bases short, with 14 bases between. This CDR3 has 15 amino acids. The germline gives CDR1 LNHDA, CDR2 SQIVND (reference sequence).

This clonotype was picked up a small number of times. This chain joins TRBV7-2 and TRBJ1-3; no definite D call. Trimming removed 1 base at V and 0 bases at J, with 7 bases between. The CDR3 spans 15 residues. Germline-derived CDR1 and CDR2 are SGHTA and FQGNSA. The CDR3 sequence is CASSLEASSGNTIYF. The CDR3 region has the DNA TGTGCCAGCAGCTTAGAGGCCAGCTCTGGAAACACCATATATTTT.

This clonotype was counted at least ten times. The chain uses TRBV5-1 and TRBJ1-1, with a weak D call TRBD1 (5 bases). V was pared by 4 bases and J by 1 base, with 14 bases between. The CDR3 contains 15 residues. Per germline, CDR1 SGHRS and CDR2 YFSETQ. The CDR3 DNA reads TGCGCCAGCAGCCCTGGGGGGACCCGGAACACTGAAGCTTTCTTT. The encoded protein is CASSPGGTRNTEAFF.

V and J are TRBV6-6 and TRBJ1-2; no definite D call. The CDR3 runs 11 residues. Germline V gene data show CDR1 as MNHNY and CDR2 as SVGAGI (reference sequence). V lost 5 bases and J lost 8, with 9 bases in between. As DNA, the CDR3 is TGTGCCAGCAGTGCCTCGATCGGCTACACCTTC. Residues: CASSASIGYTF.

This chain links TRBV27 with TRBJ2-5, with TRBD2 matching over 14 bases. Germline V lookup: CDR1 MNHEY, CDR2 SMNVEV (reference sequence). The V gene end was trimmed by 5 bases and the J gene end by 5 bases; junction bases not matched to a gene: 4. The CDR3 consists of 15 residues. CDR3: CASSRRTSGGETQYF. DNA of the CDR3: TGTGCCAGCAGTCGTCGGACTAGCGGGGGGGAGACCCAGTACTTC.

V gene TRBV6-2 or TRBV6-3 combines with J gene TRBJ2-7; D ambiguous. Germline assignment: CDR1 MNHEY and CDR2 SVGEGT. V dropped 6 bases and J dropped 6 bases, with 39 bases sitting between them. This CDR3 comprises 21 residues. The CDR3 region is CASSPSFISGGVFKSFSEQYF. CDR3 DNA: TGTGCCAGCAGCCCCAGTTTTATATCGGGTGGAGTCTTTAAGTCGTTCTCCGAGCAGTACTTC.